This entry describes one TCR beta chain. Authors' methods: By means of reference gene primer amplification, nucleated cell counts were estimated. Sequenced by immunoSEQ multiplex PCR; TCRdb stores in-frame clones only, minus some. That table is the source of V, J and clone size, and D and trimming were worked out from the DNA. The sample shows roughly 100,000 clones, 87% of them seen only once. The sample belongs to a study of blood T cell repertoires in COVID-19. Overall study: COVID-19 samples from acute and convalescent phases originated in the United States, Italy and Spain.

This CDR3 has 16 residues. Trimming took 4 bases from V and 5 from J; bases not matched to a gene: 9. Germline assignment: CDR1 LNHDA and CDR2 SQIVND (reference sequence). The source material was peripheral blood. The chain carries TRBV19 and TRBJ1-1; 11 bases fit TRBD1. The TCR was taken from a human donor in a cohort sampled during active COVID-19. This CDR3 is CASSRWTGGMGTEAFF. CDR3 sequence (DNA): TGTGCCAGTAGTAGATGGACAGGGGGCATGGGGACTGAAGCTTTCTTT.